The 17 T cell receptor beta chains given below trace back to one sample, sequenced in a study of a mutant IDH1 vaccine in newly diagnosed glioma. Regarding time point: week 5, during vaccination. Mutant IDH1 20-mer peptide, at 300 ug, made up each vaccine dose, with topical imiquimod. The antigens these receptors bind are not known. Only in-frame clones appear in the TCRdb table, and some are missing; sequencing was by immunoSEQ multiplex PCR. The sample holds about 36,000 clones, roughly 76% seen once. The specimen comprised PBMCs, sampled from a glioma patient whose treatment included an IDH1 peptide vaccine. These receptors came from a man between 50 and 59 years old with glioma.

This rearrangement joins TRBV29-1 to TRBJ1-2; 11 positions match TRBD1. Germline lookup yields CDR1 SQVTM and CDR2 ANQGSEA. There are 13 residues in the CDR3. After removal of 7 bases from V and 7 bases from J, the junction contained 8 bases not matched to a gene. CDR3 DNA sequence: TGCAGCGGATCGGACAGGGGGCCAAGTGGCTACACCTTC. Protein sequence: CSGSDRGPSGYTF.

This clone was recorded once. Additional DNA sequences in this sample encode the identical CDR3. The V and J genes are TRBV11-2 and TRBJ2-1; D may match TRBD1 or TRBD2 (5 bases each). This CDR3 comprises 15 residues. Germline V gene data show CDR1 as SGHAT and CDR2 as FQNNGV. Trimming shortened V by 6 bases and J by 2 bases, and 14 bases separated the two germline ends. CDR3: CASSRDLGPYNEQFF. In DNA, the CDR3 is TGTGCCAGCAGTCGGGACCTTGGTCCCTACAATGAGCAGTTCTTC.

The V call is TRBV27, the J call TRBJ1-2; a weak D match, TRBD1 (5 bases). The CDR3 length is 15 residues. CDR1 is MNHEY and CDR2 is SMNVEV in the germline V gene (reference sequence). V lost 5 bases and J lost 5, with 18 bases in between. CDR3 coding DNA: TGTGCCAGCAGTCAGTCCGGGACCGGGGGTTATGGCTACACCTTC. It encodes CASSQSGTGGYGYTF.

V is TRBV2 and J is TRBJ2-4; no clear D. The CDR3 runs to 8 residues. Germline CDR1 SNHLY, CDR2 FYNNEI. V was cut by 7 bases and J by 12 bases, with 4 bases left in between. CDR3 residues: CASTPQYF. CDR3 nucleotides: TGTGCCAGCACCCCTCAGTACTTC.

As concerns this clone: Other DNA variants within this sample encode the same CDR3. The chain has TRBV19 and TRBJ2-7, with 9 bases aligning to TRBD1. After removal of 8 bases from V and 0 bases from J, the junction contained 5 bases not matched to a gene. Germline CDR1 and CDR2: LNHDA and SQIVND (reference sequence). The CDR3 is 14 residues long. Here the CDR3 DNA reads TGTGCCAGTGCCCGGGACAGGGTCTCCTACGAGCAGTACTTC. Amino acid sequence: CASARDRVSYEQYF.

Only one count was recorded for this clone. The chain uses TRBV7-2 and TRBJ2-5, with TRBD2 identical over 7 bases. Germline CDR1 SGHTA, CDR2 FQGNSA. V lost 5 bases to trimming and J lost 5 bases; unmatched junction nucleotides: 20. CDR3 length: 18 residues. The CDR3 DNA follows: TGTGCCAGCAGCAAAGCAGCGGGGAGACCTCGAAAGGGGGAGACCCAGTACTTC. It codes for CASSKAAGRPRKGETQYF.

The CDR3 DNA reads as TGTGCCACCAGCAGAGGTATAGTTTACGAGCAGTACTTC. Protein: CATSRGIVYEQYF. V usage is TRBV15 and J usage is TRBJ2-7; D remains ambiguous. In germline, CDR1 is LNHNV, CDR2 YYDKDF (reference sequence). The CDR3 totals 13 residues. Trimming pared 1 base from V and 4 bases from J, leaving 8 bases between. The full variable domain, with the rest looked up from reference TRBV15 and TRBJ2-7, is DAMVIQNPRYQVTQFGKPVTLSCSQTLNHNVMYWYQQKSSQAPKLLFHYYDKDFNNEADTPDNFQSRRPNTSFCFLDIRSPGLGDTAMYLCATSRGIVYEQYFGPGTRLTVT.

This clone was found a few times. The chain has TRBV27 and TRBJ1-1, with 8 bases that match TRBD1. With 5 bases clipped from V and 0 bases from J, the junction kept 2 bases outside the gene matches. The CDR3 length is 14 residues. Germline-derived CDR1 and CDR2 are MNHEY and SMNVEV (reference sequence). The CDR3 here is CASSPRGLNTEAFF. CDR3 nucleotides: TGTGCCAGCAGTCCCAGGGGGCTGAACACTGAAGCTTTCTTT.

CDR3 in DNA: TGTGCCACCAGCAGAGGAGGAACTGGCTACACCTTC. Its translation: CATSRGGTGYTF. This chain uses TRBV15 with TRBJ1-2, with unresolved D. Per germline, CDR1 LNHNV and CDR2 YYDKDF (reference sequence). Trimming pared 1 base from V and 7 bases from J, leaving 7 bases between. There are 12 residues in the CDR3.

CDR3 sequence: CASSFQPGGESGANVLTF. CDR3 in DNA: TGTGCCAGCAGCTTCCAACCAGGAGGGGAGTCTGGGGCCAACGTCCTGACTTTC. The chain links TRBV9 to TRBJ2-6; D is perhaps TRBD2 (6 bases). The CDR3 is made up of 18 amino acids. Trimming took off 4 bases at V and 1 base at J, with 18 bases between the two ends. Germline V gives CDR1 SGDLS, CDR2 YYNGEE.

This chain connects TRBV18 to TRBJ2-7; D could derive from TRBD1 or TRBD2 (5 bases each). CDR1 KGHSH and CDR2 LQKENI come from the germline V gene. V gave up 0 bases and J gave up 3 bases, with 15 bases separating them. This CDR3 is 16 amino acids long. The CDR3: CASSPPWDRLHYEQYF. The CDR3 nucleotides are TGTGCCAGCTCACCACCGTGGGACCGACTACACTACGAGCAGTACTTC.

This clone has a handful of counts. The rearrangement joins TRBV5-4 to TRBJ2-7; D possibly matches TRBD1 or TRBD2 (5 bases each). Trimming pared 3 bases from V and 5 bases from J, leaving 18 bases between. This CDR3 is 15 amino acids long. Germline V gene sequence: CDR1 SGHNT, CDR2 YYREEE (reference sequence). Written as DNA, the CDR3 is TGTGCCAGCAGCTCGGGGCTCAGGGATGTCCACGAGCAGTACTTC. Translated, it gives CASSSGLRDVHEQYF.

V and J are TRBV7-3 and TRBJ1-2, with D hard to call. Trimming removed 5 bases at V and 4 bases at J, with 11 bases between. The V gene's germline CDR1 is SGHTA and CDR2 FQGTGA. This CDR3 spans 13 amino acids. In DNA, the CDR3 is TGTGCCAGCAGCCCAGGCCCTTTCTATGGCTACACCTTC. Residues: CASSPGPFYGYTF.

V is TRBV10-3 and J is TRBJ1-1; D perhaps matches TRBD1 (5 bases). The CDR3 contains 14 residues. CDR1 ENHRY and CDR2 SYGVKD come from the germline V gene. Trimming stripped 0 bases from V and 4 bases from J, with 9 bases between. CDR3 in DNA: TGTGCCATCAGTGAGTCGCCAGGGCCCACTGAAGCTTTCTTT. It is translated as CAISESPGPTEAFF.

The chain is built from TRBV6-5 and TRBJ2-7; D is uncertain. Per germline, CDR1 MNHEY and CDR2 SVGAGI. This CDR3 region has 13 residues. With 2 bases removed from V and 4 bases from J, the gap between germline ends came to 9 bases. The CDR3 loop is CASSYGAGYEQYF. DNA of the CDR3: TGTGCCAGCAGTTACGGTGCTGGTTACGAGCAGTACTTC.

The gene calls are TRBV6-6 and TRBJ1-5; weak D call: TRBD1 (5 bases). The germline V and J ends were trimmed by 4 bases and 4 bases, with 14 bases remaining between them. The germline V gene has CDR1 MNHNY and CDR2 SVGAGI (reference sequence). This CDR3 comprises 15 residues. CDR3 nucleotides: TGTGCCAGCAGTTCCAGCAGGGAGGTGAATCAGCCCCAGCATTTT. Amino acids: CASSSSREVNQPQHF.

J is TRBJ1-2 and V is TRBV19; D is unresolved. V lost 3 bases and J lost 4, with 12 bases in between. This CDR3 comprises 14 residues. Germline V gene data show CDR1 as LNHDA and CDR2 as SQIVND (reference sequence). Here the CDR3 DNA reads TGTGCCAGTAGTATGGTGGGCCTTGGCTATGGCTACACCTTC. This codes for CASSMVGLGYGYTF.